Below are 14 T cell receptor beta chains sequenced from a single sample in a study of T cells after yellow fever vaccination. TCRdb ran MiXCR on the 5' RACE reads and lists one entry per CDR3 protein. Of approximately 26,000 distinct CDR3 sequences in the sample, under 5.5% were seen once. Specimen: PBMCs, either bulk or a sorted T-cell subset (CD4+, CD8+, memory, or dextramer-sorted; not recorded which), collected on the day of the yellow fever booster vaccination. The receptors were sampled from a man younger than 35 who received the YFV17D yellow fever vaccine.

In its sample, this clonotype was seen many times. The V gene is TRBV5-1, the J gene TRBJ2-1; D unresolved. CDR3 length: 15 residues. V was shortened by 4 bases and J by 6 bases, with 17 bases between the two germline ends. Germline CDR1 reads SGHRS; CDR2 reads YFSETQ. The CDR3, as DNA: TGCGCCAGCAGCAGTGCGCGAGCTAGAGGCAATGAGCAGTTCTTC. It is translated as CASSSARARGNEQFF. Using reference TRBV5-1 and TRBJ2-1 for the parts outside the CDR3, the full variable domain is KAGVTQTPRYLIKTRGQQVTLSCSPISGHRSVSWYQQTPGQGLQFLFEYFSETQRNKGNFPGRFSGRQFSNSRSEMNVSTLELGDSALYLCASSSARARGNEQFFGPGTRLTVL.

This clonotype was seen repeatedly, ten times or more. The chain recombines TRBV7-9 with TRBJ2-7; D not certain. The CDR3 runs 12 residues. V lost 0 bases to trimming and J lost 5 bases, with 5 bases between them. Per the germline V gene, CDR1 is SEHNR and CDR2 is FQNEAQ (reference sequence). CDR3 sequence reads: CASSLASHEQYF. The CDR3 nucleotides are TGTGCCAGCAGCTTAGCTTCCCACGAGCAGTACTTC.

This clonotype has at least ten counts. The chain couples TRBV10-3 to TRBJ1-6, with D tentatively TRBD1 (6 bases). V was shortened by 0 bases and J by 1 base, with 10 bases between the two germline ends. CDR1 and CDR2 from the germline V gene are ENHRY and SYGVKD. This CDR3 is 17 amino acids long. The CDR3 protein is CAISESKGGSYNSPLHF. The CDR3 bases are TGTGCCATCAGTGAGTCGAAGGGGGGATCCTATAATTCACCCCTCCACTTT.

The table lists this clonotype with many counts. DNA of the CDR3: TGTGCCAGCAGCCTAAACGGGTACCAAGAGACCCAGTACTTC. Protein product: CASSLNGYQETQYF. The V call is TRBV7-3, the J call TRBJ2-5; D remains unclear. Trimming removed 5 bases from V and 0 bases from J, with 10 bases in between. The CDR3 loop spans 14 amino acids. The germline V gene encodes CDR1 SGHTA and CDR2 FQGTGA.

Many counts were recorded for this clonotype. This rearrangement joins TRBV7-9 to TRBJ2-3, with D maybe TRBD1 (5 bases). The V end lost 3 bases, the J end lost 4 bases, and 11 bases lay between the germline ends. Germline CDR1 is SEHNR and CDR2 is FQNEAQ (reference sequence). The CDR3 is 14 amino acids. The DNA of the CDR3 is TGTGCCAGCAGCTTTGGGGCAGTGGCAGATACGCAGTATTTT. This translates into CASSFGAVADTQYF.

This clonotype was picked up a small number of times. This chain links TRBV7-9 with TRBJ1-1; no clear D. The CDR3 runs 14 residues. Looked up from germline, CDR1 is SEHNR and CDR2 is FQNEAQ (reference sequence). V was pared by 3 bases and J by 1 base, with 9 bases between. CDR3 loop: CASSFKSGNTEAFF. CDR3 nucleotide sequence: TGTGCCAGCAGCTTTAAATCCGGGAACACTGAAGCTTTCTTT.

This clonotype was seen many times. The V call is TRBV7-8, the J call TRBJ2-2; D gene uncertain. The CDR3 covers 12 residues. Germline CDR1 reads SGHVS; CDR2 reads FQNEAQ. V shed 4 bases and J shed 5 bases, with 5 bases lying between them. This chain's CDR3 is CASSSDTGELFF. The CDR3 nucleotides are TGTGCCAGCAGCTCAGATACCGGGGAGCTGTTTTTT. Using reference TRBV7-8 and TRBJ2-2 for the parts outside the CDR3, the full variable domain is GAGVSQSPRYKVAKRGQDVALRCDPISGHVSLFWYQQALGQGPEFLTYFQNEAQLDKSGLPSDRFFAERPEGSVSTLKIQRTQQEDSAVYLCASSSDTGELFFGEGSRLTVL.

This clonotype appeared many times. The CDR3 DNA sequence: TGCGCCAGCAGCTTGGGTCCAGGGTCAGGCACTGAAGCTTTCTTT. It codes for CASSLGPGSGTEAFF. The gene calls are TRBV5-1 and TRBJ1-1, with a weak D call TRBD1 (5 bases). Germline values: CDR1 SGHRS, CDR2 YFSETQ. The CDR3 is made up of 15 amino acids. V was cut by 0 bases and J by 4 bases, with 13 bases left in between.

This clonotype was recorded many times. This chain links TRBV4-3 with TRBJ2-3, with D perhaps TRBD2 (5 bases). CDR1 is LGHNA and CDR2 is YSLEER in the germline V gene. Trimming took off 3 bases at V and 6 bases at J, with 13 bases between the two ends. The CDR3 length is 14 residues. The CDR3 protein is CASSQPGSGDTQYF. CDR3 sequence (DNA): TGCGCCAGCAGCCAGCCCGGGTCGGGGGATACGCAGTATTTT.

This clonotype occurred many times. This chain uses TRBV5-6 with TRBJ1-1; 7 bases align to TRBD1. Trimming took 1 base from V and 0 from J; bases not matched to a gene: 6. The length of the CDR3 is 16 residues. Germline V gene lookup returns CDR1 SGHDT and CDR2 YYEEEE. The CDR3 coding sequence is TGTGCCAGCAGCTTGTGGGTCAGGGGGTTGAACACTGAAGCTTTCTTT. This codes for CASSLWVRGLNTEAFF.

About this clonotype itself: This may stem from a read error, because a much larger clone lies one nucleotide away. The rearrangement links TRBV6-2 or TRBV6-3 to TRBJ2-3; TRBD2 matches 9 bases. Germline V CDR1 and CDR2: MNHEY, SVGEGT. The length of the CDR3 is 14 residues. CDR3 in DNA: TGTGCCAGCACTTACGGCGGGGGGGCAGATACGCAGTATTTT. Protein sequence: CASTYGGGADTQYF.

This clonotype was seen a few times. J is TRBJ1-1 and V is TRBV7-9, with D possibly matching TRBD1 (5 bases). Germline loops: CDR1 SEHNR, CDR2 FQNEAQ (reference sequence). V was trimmed by 6 bases and J by 2 bases, leaving 10 bases between them. The CDR3 loop spans 13 amino acids. CDR3 DNA: TGTGCCAGCAGTCAGGACACTAACACTGAAGCTTTCTTT. As protein: CASSQDTNTEAFF.

This clonotype was detected many times. The chain carries TRBV7-2 and TRBJ1-1, with D perhaps matching TRBD1 (6 bases). Germline CDR1 and CDR2: SGHTA and FQGNSA. V lost 2 bases and J 4 bases, leaving 8 bases between the germline ends. The CDR3 spans 13 residues. The CDR3: CASSLRRGTEAFF. CDR3 coding DNA: TGTGCCAGCAGCTTACGCAGGGGCACTGAAGCTTTCTTT.

This clonotype was counted at least ten times. The rearrangement joins TRBV7-9 to TRBJ2-3; D unresolved. V was trimmed by 9 bases and J by 1 base, leaving 14 bases between them. The CDR3 is made up of 14 amino acids. Per the germline V gene, CDR1 is SEHNR and CDR2 is FQNEAQ (reference sequence). The CDR3 DNA is TGTGCCAGGCAGGCCATCCGAGGCACAGATACGCAGTATTTT. It codes for CARQAIRGTDTQYF.